What follows are 21 T cell receptor beta chains derived from one specimen sequenced in a study of monozygotic twins with inflammatory bowel disease. Reprocessing the 5' RACE reads, TCRdb reports a single entry for every CDR3 protein and omits DNA. The sample totals 110,000 to 150,000 distinct CDR3 sequences. The sample taken for sequencing was blood. These TCRs come from a human donor with ulcerative colitis or Crohn's disease, or a healthy co-twin of an affected twin (not recorded which).

The CDR3 is CSARDQGKGDTEAFF. The gene calls are TRBV20-1 and TRBJ1-1; there is no DNA to check the TCRdb D call of TRBD1. The length of the CDR3 is 15 residues. Per the germline V gene, CDR1 is DFQATT and CDR2 is SNEGSKA (reference sequence).

The chain has TRBV20-1 and TRBJ1-1; TCRdb designates TRBD1, a call that cannot be tested without DNA. The CDR3 totals 14 residues. Looked up from germline, CDR1 is DFQATT and CDR2 is SNEGSKA (reference sequence). The CDR3 loop is CSARETGLNTEAFF.

The chain links TRBV7-2 to TRBJ2-1; the TCRdb call, TRBD1, lacks DNA for checking. This CDR3 contains 15 residues. The V gene's germline CDR1 is SGHTA and CDR2 FQGNSA. The CDR3 loop reads CASSSRAPMGNEQFF.

This chain links TRBV7-2 with TRBJ1-6. There are 13 residues in the CDR3. Germline CDR1 reads SGHTA; CDR2 reads FQGNSA. This CDR3 reads CASSLFANSPLHF. The full variable domain, rest sourced from reference TRBV7-2 and TRBJ1-6, is GAGVSQSPSNKVTEKGKDVELRCDPISGHTALYWYRQSLGQGLEFLIYFQGNSAPDKSGLPSDRFSAERTGGSVSTLTIQRTQQEDSAVYLCASSLFANSPLHFGNGTRLTVT.

This rearrangement joins TRBV5-6 to TRBJ1-2; the D call from TCRdb, TRBD1, cannot be confirmed without DNA. The CDR3 runs to 14 residues. Germline V gene sequence: CDR1 SGHDT, CDR2 YYEEEE. The CDR3 reads CASSLSVTGDGYTF. Combining the CDR3 with reference TRBV5-6 and TRBJ1-2 gives the whole variable domain DAGVTQSPTHLIKTRGQQVTLRCSPKSGHDTVSWYQQALGQGPQFIFQYYEEEERQRGNFPDRFSGHQFPNYSSELNVNALLLGDSALYLCASSLSVTGDGYTFGSGTRLTVV.

The chain is built from TRBV20-1 and TRBJ2-2; TCRdb designates TRBD1, a call that cannot be tested without DNA. CDR1 and CDR2 from the germline V gene are DFQATT and SNEGSKA (reference sequence). The CDR3 is 13 amino acids. The CDR3 spells CSARPGNTGELFF.

The chain links TRBV9 to TRBJ2-7; checking the TCRdb D call of TRBD2 is not possible without DNA. Germline V gives CDR1 SGDLS, CDR2 YYNGEE. CDR3 length: 14 amino acids. CDR3 loop: CASSPGLAGAEQYF.

The chain carries TRBV29-1 and TRBJ2-1; absent DNA, TCRdb's TRBD2 call cannot be checked. This CDR3 spans 13 amino acids. Germline CDR1 is SQVTM and CDR2 is ANQGSEA. CDR3 protein: CSGEGAQINEQFF.

CDR3: CASSQGTSGRGETQYF. The rearrangement links TRBV19 to TRBJ2-5; TCRdb designates TRBD2, a call that cannot be tested without DNA. The CDR3 runs 16 residues. The germline V gene encodes CDR1 LNHDA and CDR2 SQIVND (reference sequence).

The rearrangement uses TRBV5-4 and TRBJ2-1. The CDR3 covers 14 residues. The germline V gene encodes CDR1 SGHNT and CDR2 YYREEE (reference sequence). Here the CDR3 reads CASEHWSSYNEQFF.

This rearrangement joins TRBV6-5 to TRBJ1-1; the D gene TCRdb calls, TRBD1, cannot be checked with no DNA. Germline V gene sequence: CDR1 MNHEY, CDR2 SVGAGI. CDR3 length equals 12 residues. The CDR3: CASSYGGTEAFF.

This chain joins TRBV10-2 and TRBJ2-1; TCRdb picks TRBD1, but there is no DNA to check that call. The CDR3 has 14 amino acids. Per germline, CDR1 WSHSY and CDR2 SAAADI. This CDR3 is CASRGTGSYNEQFF.

This rearrangement joins TRBV6-5 to TRBJ2-7. The CDR3 extends over 16 amino acids. Germline-derived CDR1 and CDR2 are MNHEY and SVGAGI. The chain's CDR3 is CASSYSFSGRTYEQYF.

The J gene is TRBJ1-1, the V gene TRBV7-3; TCRdb's D call of TRBD1 is untestable without DNA. The CDR3 is made up of 16 amino acids. Germline-derived CDR1 and CDR2 are SGHTA and FQGTGA. This CDR3 is CASSSPGQGFPTEAFF.

This chain uses TRBV7-3 with TRBJ2-7; there is no DNA to check the TCRdb D call of TRBD1. Looked up from germline, CDR1 is SGHTA and CDR2 is FQGTGA. This CDR3 comprises 14 residues. The CDR3 is CASIPAQGSGEQYF.

The V and J genes are TRBV7-2 and TRBJ1-5. The CDR3 length is 15 residues. Germline lookup yields CDR1 SGHTA and CDR2 FQGNSA. The CDR3 spells CASSLSRHGYQPQHF.

The chain joins TRBV30 to TRBJ1-1. The CDR3 consists of 11 residues. Germline V lookup: CDR1 GTSNPN, CDR2 SVGIG (reference sequence). Here the CDR3 reads CAWMGHTEAFF.

This rearrangement joins TRBV20-1 to TRBJ1-2; the D gene TCRdb calls, TRBD1, cannot be checked with no DNA. The CDR3 length is 13 residues. The V gene's germline CDR1 is DFQATT and CDR2 SNEGSKA (reference sequence). The CDR3: CSARVGRGYGYTF.

The chain uses TRBV6-4 and TRBJ2-2. The germline V gene has CDR1 MRHNA and CDR2 SNTAGT. The CDR3 runs 14 residues. The CDR3: CASSDAARTGELFF.

This sequence joins TRBV6-8 and TRBJ2-1; TCRdb's D gene call, TRBD2, goes unchecked for lack of DNA. The germline gives CDR1 MNHGY, CDR2 SAAAGT. The CDR3 length is 15 residues. This CDR3 is CASSMSTEANNEQFF.

V is TRBV4-1 and J is TRBJ2-1; TCRdb returns TRBD2, unconfirmable since there is no DNA. CDR3 size: 18 residues. Germline-derived CDR1 and CDR2 are MGHRA and YSYEKL. CDR3 sequence reads: CASSQVVLAGAPFHEQFF.